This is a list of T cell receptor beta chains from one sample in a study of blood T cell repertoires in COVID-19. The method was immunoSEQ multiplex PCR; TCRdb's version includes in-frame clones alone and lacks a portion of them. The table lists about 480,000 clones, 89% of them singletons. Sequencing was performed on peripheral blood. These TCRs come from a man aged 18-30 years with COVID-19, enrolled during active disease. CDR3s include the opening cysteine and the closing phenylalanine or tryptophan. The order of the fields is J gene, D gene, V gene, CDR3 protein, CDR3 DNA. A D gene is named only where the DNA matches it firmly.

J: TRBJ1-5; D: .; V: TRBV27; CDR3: CASSLRWMAGNRGNQPQHF; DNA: TGTGCCAGCAGTTTGAGATGGATGGCGGGGAATCGTGGCAATCAGCCCCAGCATTTT
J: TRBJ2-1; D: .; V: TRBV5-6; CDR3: CASSLAVEAEQFF; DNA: TGTGCCAGCAGCTTGGCCGTGGAGGCTGAGCAGTTCTTC
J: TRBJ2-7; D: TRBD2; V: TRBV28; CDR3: CASRGGADSYEQYF; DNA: TGTGCCAGCAGGGGAGGGGCCGACTCCTACGAGCAGTACTTC
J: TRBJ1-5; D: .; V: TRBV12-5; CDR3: CASGGVGDQPQHF; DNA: TGTGCTAGTGGAGGAGTAGGGGATCAGCCCCAGCATTTT
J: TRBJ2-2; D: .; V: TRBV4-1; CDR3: CASSQDQWDSNTGELFF; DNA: TGCGCCAGCAGCCAAGATCAATGGGACTCTAACACCGGGGAGCTGTTTTTT
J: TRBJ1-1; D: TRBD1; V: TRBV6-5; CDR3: CASSHKQGGNTEAFF; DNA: TGTGCCAGCAGTCACAAACAGGGGGGGAACACTGAAGCTTTCTTT
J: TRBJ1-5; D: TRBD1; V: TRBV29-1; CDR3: CSVQETGSNQPQHF; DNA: TGCAGCGTCCAAGAGACAGGGTCAAATCAGCCCCAGCATTTT
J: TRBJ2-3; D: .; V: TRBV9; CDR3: CASSVEWTNTDTQYF; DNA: TGTGCCAGCAGCGTAGAGTGGACAAACACAGATACGCAGTATTTT
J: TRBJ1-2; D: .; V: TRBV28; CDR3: CASSLSGRYGYTF; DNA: TGTGCCAGCAGTTTATCTGGTCGGTATGGCTACACCTTC
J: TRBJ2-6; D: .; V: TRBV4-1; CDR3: CASSREDSGANVLTF; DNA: TGCGCCAGCAGCCGGGAGGACTCTGGGGCCAACGTCCTGACTTTC
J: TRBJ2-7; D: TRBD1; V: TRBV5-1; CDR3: CASSTSGQGARDEQYF; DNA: TGCGCCAGCAGCACCTCGGGACAGGGGGCGCGGGACGAGCAGTACTTC
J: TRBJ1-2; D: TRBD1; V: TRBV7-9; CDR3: CASTLLGGLYGYTF; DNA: TGTGCCAGCACTCTTTTAGGGGGCCTCTATGGCTACACCTTC
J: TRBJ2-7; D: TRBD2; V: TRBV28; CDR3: CASSPSGEEKQYF; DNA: TGTGCCAGCAGTCCTAGCGGGGAGGAGAAGCAGTACTTC